The source of this T cell receptor (beta chain) is a study of tumor-infiltrating lymphocytes in primary liver carcinoma (dated by TCRdb to 2017 to 2019). Study-level background: Hepatocellular carcinoma (four) or combined HCC and intrahepatic cholangiocarcinoma (one) was present in the five patients, who were three men and two women aged 30 to 69 years. The tumors of the five patients were staged as T1-T3 N0M0, with maximum diameters ranging from 4.2 to 10 cm. Roughly 3.65 to 7.13 million productive TCRbeta reads were obtained per sample, and no significant difference in read depth was found between tissue types. Across five regions of each liver tumor, along with adjacent normal tissue and blood, the study brought together TCRbeta repertoire sequencing, expression microarrays and whole-exome sequencing. A total of approximately 35 specimens from 5 patients, comprising 25 or so tumor regions, 5 adjacent noncancerous liver tissues and 5 peripheral blood samples, were covered by TCRbeta repertoire sequencing. Repertoires from technical replicates were highly reproducible, with mean shared-clone rates roughly 0.87 and correlation coefficients above 0.95. On the study overall, not on this receptor specifically: Only the TCR beta chain was sequenced, which likely underestimates true repertoire diversity because unpaired alpha chains were not captured. The study included only five patients, and the authors note findings should be validated in a larger study. Repertoire overlap was found to be higher between tumor regions (mean around 35%) than between tumor-adjacent (approximately 17%) or tumor-blood (14%) pairs, consistent with antigen-driven expansion. Comparison of CD4+ and CD8+ T cell repertoires was precluded by the use of bulk unsorted samples. The top 250 clones made up a significantly larger repertoire fraction in tumors than in blood (p = 0.039).

A constant-region primer and ProtoScript II reverse transcriptase were used to reverse-transcribe TCRbeta-specific cDNA from around 540 ng total RNA. The TCRbeta libraries were prepared through three rounds of nested multiplex PCR following a slightly modified ARM-PCR procedure. The first two PCR rounds used multiplex TRBV1-TRBV30 forward primers with a Cbeta reverse primer, each for about 10 cycles. Sample barcodes and Illumina adapters were added in a final 25-cycle PCR using Deep VentR polymerase. Before sequencing, amplicons of 200-500 bp were gel-purified using a QIAquick gel extraction kit. The TCRbeta amplicons were sequenced with 250-bp paired-end reads on an Illumina HiSeq 2500. As for the original processing: To recover full CDR3 sequences, reads were quality-trimmed using Trimmomatic v0.33 and paired reads were then merged using FLASH v1.2.11. V, D and J germline segments were assigned to the rearranged TCRbeta sequences using MiGEC v1.2.1b. Clonotype statistics and Shannon-Wiener diversity indices were computed with VDJtools v1.0.0. Except for diversity analysis, only each sample's 250 most abundant clonotypes were used in subsequent analyses to reduce sampling bias. TCRdb reanalyzed the raw reads on its own, using fastp at Q25 for trimming and MiXCR for clone calling, and kept in-frame beta chains. When rows share a CDR3 protein, they turn into one entry using the most common DNA and genes. What appears here as the V and J calls and clone size reflects TCRdb's work, not the paper's. The sample records around 88,000 distinct CDR3 sequences, approximately 72% of which are singletons. Clones ranked in the top ten supply 27% of the sample.

As concerns this clonotype: Its antigen is unknown. One end of the junction is discordant with germline, which a read error may explain.

The cysteine opens and the phenylalanine closes a CDR3 of 15 amino acids. The sequence is cut down to CDR3 DNA, 45 bases in frame from base 1. Taken from the germline V gene, the CDR1 and CDR2 loops are SQVTM and ANQGSEA. Without any cell sorting, total RNA and DNA were extracted together from approximately 20-30 mg of bulk tissue using the AllPrep DNA/RNA mini kit. Surgical resection was performed in China between 2015 and March 2016 on about 5 patients with histopathologically diagnosed primary liver carcinoma. At the time of sampling, the patients were treatment-naive and had chronic HBV infection. Fresh tumor and adjacent tissue pieces were bisected; one half was stored in RNAlater at -80°C, the other sent for histology.

This clonotype was sampled from a man in his forties or fifties with primary liver carcinoma and hepatitis B virus infection. Recombination connected TRBV29-1 to TRBJ2-5, and 8 junctional nucleotides match TRBD2. The sequencing input was tumor-adjacent normal liver tissue. The DNA sequence is as follows: TGCAGCGTTGAAGCTAGGTCGGGAGCGGGGGAGACCAAGTACTTC. Its protein product is CSVEARSGAGETKYF.